This T cell receptor beta chain was captured in a study of shared clonotypes between healthy human individuals (dated by TCRdb to the early 2020s). Context from the whole study: The cohort included three men and a couple of women between 18 and 49 years of age. For each donor, three plates each were used for CD4 naive and CD4 memory, two plates were used for CD8 naive, and one plate was used for CD8 memory. To estimate repertoire size and how much clonotypes are shared between individuals, the study performed deep sequencing of blood TCR repertoires from a few healthy adults. To increase sequencing depth and limit assay-specific biases, different laboratories used diverse techniques to prepare libraries and sequence TCR repertoires. Between about 0.85 and 10 billion PBMCs per donor were obtained by leukapheresis.

This clone has just a few counts. Its antigen specificity is not known. Base qualities were left out, and no much larger clone turns up one base away. What the work shows at the level of the full study, not this receptor alone: Pairwise subsampling led to the expectation that sequencing depth would affect the degree of clonotype sharing among donors. Incomplete sequencing was indicated by rarefaction of sorted-subset datasets, despite the large sequencing depth. Because the study included a small number of donors, the genetic and exposure-history diversity represented was limited. Larger estimated clonotype richness was generally found for naive subsets than for memory subsets. Compared with non-shared clonotypes, clonotypes shared by all four sorted-subset donors had higher generation probabilities. Sampling was limited to blood, and TCR repertoires in tissue likely differ from TCR repertoires in blood. When a handful of donors were compared, the shared fraction of clonotypes was about 5% for naive CD4, less than 4% for naive CD8, roughly 2.5% for memory CD4, and roughly 0.4% for memory CD8.

The donors were healthy, HIV-negative adults with no recently reported acute infections or vaccinations. Every donor was a Caucasian adult living in Nashville, Tennessee, USA. CD4+ T cells were enriched by magnetic negative selection, after which naive cells were positively selected on CD45RA and the negative fraction was taken as the memory subset. After blood collection by leukapheresis, PBMCs were isolated using Ficoll-Histopaque density gradient centrifugation and then cryopreserved in the vapor phase of liquid nitrogen. Purity and quantity of every magnetically sorted T cell population were checked by analytical flow cytometry. From each sorted fraction, genomic DNA was isolated and quantified by UV absorbance on a Nanodrop 2000c. Using the deep immunoSEQ assay, TCR CDR3 regions were amplified from genomic DNA by multiplex PCR. For each cell subset, the extracted genomic DNA was distributed evenly across all wells of several immunoSEQ 96-well plates, and each plate served as one replicate. Each replicate PCR for sorted subsets received about 180 ng genomic DNA, equal to around 32,000 T cell genomes. The purified libraries were quantified using a Qubit 3.0 fluorometer, sized with a Bioanalyzer 2100, and then quantified again using the KAPA Library Quantification kit. Each immunoSEQ 96-well plate was sequenced on its own single-read 150-cycle Illumina NextSeq 550 flow cell. On the study's bioinformatics: The immunoSEQ output contained only junctional sequences without quality scores, so filtering could not match that applied to full-length reads. To assign V/J genes and CDR3, sequences were annotated against IMGT germline references using PyIR, a Python wrapper for IgBLAST v1.9. Reads were filtered out if the reads had weak V/J assignments (E-value above 1e-6), no CDR3, stop codons, out-of-frame junctions, or ambiguous translated residues. A V3J clonotype was defined by an identical inferred V gene, J gene, and CDR3 amino acid sequence. To compute the percentage overlap between repertoires, the number of shared unique clonotypes was divided by the size of the smaller repertoire. RTK rarefaction, the Chao1 estimator, and Recon v2.1 estimates of unobserved clonotypes were used to assess repertoire richness. OLGA was used to compute generation probabilities for all TCRbeta clonotypes that the gDNA method yielded from four donors. Sourced from immuneACCESS, this table was stored by TCRdb with only in-frame sequences that have V and J called. A share of the clones is absent; for the studies checked, an unresolved V gene accounts for under half, and the remainder has no known explanation. D and trimming were read from the DNA, whereas the V and J calls and clone size are those reported in that table. Within this sample are some 2.4 million clones, with 93% of them counted one time only. The top ten clones comprise approximately 0.35% of the sample.

Looking up the germline V gene yields CDR1 SGHRS and CDR2 YFSETQ. The cysteine opens and the phenylalanine closes a CDR3 of 11 amino acids. Only the CDR3 DNA is retained, 33 bases long and in frame from the first base. The junction carries 10 bases between V and J, which are trimmed by 7 bases and 6 bases respectively. The V gene is TRBV5-1 and the J gene is TRBJ1-1; the D gene is perhaps TRBD1, on 6 matching bases. The source of this sequence is a man between 18 and 29 years old in good health. Some clones in this sample may be carry-over from other donors' samples. Sequenced material: naive CD4+ T cells from PBMCs. This specimen's cell subset or site label, interpreted: CD45RA+ positively selected. The DNA is TGCGCCAGCCAAAAGGGGGCTGAAGCTTTCTTT. Its protein reads: CASQKGAEAFF. Full variable domain (CDR3 extended with the reference TRBV5-1 and TRBJ1-1 proteins): KAGVTQTPRYLIKTRGQQVTLSCSPISGHRSVSWYQQTPGQGLQFLFEYFSETQRNKGNFPGRFSGRQFSNSRSEMNVSTLELGDSALYLCASQKGAEAFFGQGTRLTVV.